The sequence of this T cell receptor beta chain was determined in a study of cytomegalovirus exposure and HLA in healthy donors (dated by TCRdb to the late 2010s). Notes on the research overall: In an earlier analysis of about 560 of the donors, approximately 300 Gb of sequence data and 90 million to 130 million unique TCR beta sequences from about 190 million T cells were reported. In an earlier analysis of 550 to 700 of the donors, high-throughput TCR beta sequencing was used to judge whether each TCR beta V gene segment behaved as functional or pseudogenic. The aim of the study was to test whether cataloging public T cell receptors could identify signatures of past pathogen exposure. Donor age, sex, ethnicity and CMV serostatus were collected together with the repertoire data. Along with the approximately 700-subject first cohort, a separate validation cohort of 120 different subjects was used. To study patterns of TCR occurrence, a later analysis re-analyzed previously published TCR beta repertoires from hundreds of donors and added high-resolution HLA genotyping. Typing coverage varied by locus: about 620-630 donors for A, B, C, DRB1 and DQB1; approximately 520 for DQA1; about 570 for DPA1; 400 to 480 for DPB1. Approximately 300 gigabases of sequencing data and around 88 million unique TCR sequences made up an early release that covered 500 to 650 HLA-typed donors. The genetic ancestry cluster associated with self-reported Caucasian donors included 81% of the roughly 390 genotyped donors. All discovery cohort repertoires had been generated on a single sequencing platform. In a later genetic analysis, genome-wide SNP genotypes for about 65% of the roughly 700 donors were used, and that subset was treated as a discovery cohort. About five DR-DQ haplotypes were treated as single units for association and clustering because of strong linkage in the cohort. The T cell repertoires of 670 or so subjects were profiled by immunosequencing and related to cytomegalovirus serostatus. To predict cytomegalovirus infection status, the study combined high-throughput TCR immunosequencing, statistical association of individual TCRs with disease status, and machine learning. HLA typing covered class I and class II loci at four-digit resolution. On average, 235,054 unique TCR beta nucleotide sequences were sequenced per donor among about 400 genotyped donors of the cohort, with roughly a sixth of those sequences being non-productive. The later analysis used no new phenotypic data to find candidate immune exposures, relying instead on TCR beta sequences and their occurrence across donors.

CDR1 and CDR2 are read off the germline V gene as SNHLY and FYNNEI. Deletion took 7 bases off V and 2 bases off J, with a span of 10 bases between the germline ends. From its cysteine to its phenylalanine, the CDR3 spans 13 amino acids. Solely the CDR3 DNA is kept, with 39 bases framed from the first base. In total, approximately 690 healthy bone marrow donors made up the cohort. At the time of sampling, every cohort member was nominally healthy, though immune exposures that went unrecorded were likely present. The donor tested CMV seropositive, placing the donor among the 289 seropositive members of the cohort. A peripheral blood sample was collected from each donor, and TCR beta sequencing was performed on peripheral blood mononuclear cells. Genomic DNA was extracted from the blood cell samples with the Qiagen DNeasy Blood Extraction Kit. Summary of the overall study and its limitations: A later analysis found that HLA-associated TCR beta chains were more clonally expanded and had lower generation probabilities than equally common non-associated chains. An association between a missense DCLRE1C variant and V-gene and J-gene trimming of TCR beta chains was found in a later genetic analysis and replicated in an independent cohort. The only immune exposure information available for the cohort was CMV serostatus. The presence/absence analyses assumed that sequencing depth was roughly uniform across donors, and that assumption may not be true. A further reported finding was that TCR beta sequences accurately predicted the HLA-A and HLA-B alleles for most subjects in the first cohort. According to a later genetic analysis, donors in an Asian-associated ancestry cluster had fewer N-insertions in productive TCRs than the roughly 660-donor mean. Linkage disequilibrium might explain the correlated functional status among segregating V segments, but an unknown experimental factor could not be excluded. In a later analysis, the rate of TCR association differed among HLA loci, with DRB1 alleles having the most associated TCRs and HLA-C alleles having the fewest. Because some donors lacked HLA typing at each locus, the association tests relied only on the typed subset. Cytomegalovirus status was reported to be diagnosed by the classifier with high specificity and sensitivity in both the original and validation cohorts. A total of 164 TCR beta chains were listed by the study as associated with cytomegalovirus. The earlier analysis of 587 of the donors excluded fewer than 20 rarely observed V segments, including chromosome 9 orphons, because counts were too low. A cluster of highly shared sequence variants was judged likely to be a technical artifact of the sequencing pipeline. An earlier analysis of 587 of the donors showed that most TCR beta V segments appeared in productive rearrangements either about 87% or about 30% of the time, which broadly matched IMGT annotations. Several of the top co-occurrence clusters appeared to be linked to parvovirus B19, influenza, CMV and Epstein-Barr virus, according to a later analysis. Because the 87-base-pair reads could not distinguish some IMGT-functional V segments, including TRBV6-2 and TRBV6-3, those segments were excluded. Assigning TCR associations to individual alleles was difficult when HLA alleles, especially DR and DQ, strongly co-occurred. The authors suggested that the approach could potentially be extended to other disease states and immunological phenotypes. In a later analysis, about 17,000 TCR beta sequences were associated with specific HLA alleles at a false discovery rate of 0.05. In a later analysis, most CMV-associated TCR beta chains were found to appear HLA-restricted, with HLA associations seemingly driven largely by CMV exposure. In this cohort, only TCR beta chains were sequenced, and detectable features were limited by the absence of alpha or paired-chain data. In vitro tests confirmed that a few of the cytomegalovirus-associated TCR beta chains recognize cytomegalovirus antigens. Most TCR sequences were observed very rarely across donors, whereas some public TCRs were present in many individuals.

Remarks on this clone: Which antigen it targets is not known.

Library preparation was by the immunoSEQ multiplex PCR assay. For the multiplex PCR, a mixture combining 60 forward primers for TCR Vbeta segments and 13 reverse primers for TCR Jbeta segments was used. A multiplex PCR assay on genomic DNA amplified the CDR3 region of rearranged TCR beta genes. The amplified TCR beta libraries were sequenced on the Illumina HiSeq System as 87-base-pair reads. The original pipeline was this. In a later analysis, around 80 million unique TCR beta chains were counted across the 500 to 850 repertoires, and about 10 million of these chains were shared by at least two donors. Raw reads were error-corrected and collapsed into unique sequences by a nearest-neighbor algorithm in which closely related sequences were merged to remove PCR and sequencing errors. V, D and J gene segments were assigned by aligning CDR3 sequences to IMGT reference sequences. For a sequence to be retained, a match of at least six nucleotides was required to both a V gene segment and a J gene segment. Rearrangements were called productive when the CDR3 lacked stop codons and stayed in frame with V and J; all others were non-productive. CDR3 was defined according to IMGT convention as the region running from the second conserved V-encoded cysteine to the conserved J-encoded phenylalanine. The earlier analysis of about 590 of the donors excluded sequences that lacked an unambiguous match to a single V gene segment. In an earlier analysis of roughly 500 of the donors, V segments were called functional above 56.7% productive rearrangements and were called segregating when the between-donor standard deviation exceeded 5%. To diagnose cytomegalovirus status from the catalog of TCR beta chain sequences, a statistical classification framework was built. A later analysis assigned V and J genes by comparing TCR nucleotide sequences with IMGT/GENE-DB human TR gene sequences. In a later analysis, CDR3 sequences and most-parsimonious VDJ recombination scenarios were assigned using the TCRdist pipeline. A later analysis defined each TCR beta chain by its CDR3 amino acid sequence plus V-gene family, and excluded reads lacking a unique V-gene family. As a way to deal with suspected cross-contamination and a sequencing artifact, a later analysis dropped hundreds of nucleotide sequences that were highly shared and had low generation probability. A later analysis calculated a clonal expansion index for each public chain from normalized within-repertoire ranks of inferred template counts. In a later analysis, generation probabilities were computed using a VDJ recombination model fitted to out-of-frame rearrangements, and the results were checked against IGoR. A later analysis scored TCR-TCR, TCR-HLA and TCR-CMV co-occurrence with hypergeometric tests, applying a repertoire-size bias correction to TCR pairs. False discovery rates were estimated in a later analysis by permuting HLA or CMV assignments 20 times. A later analysis grouped co-occurring TCRs with DBSCAN, adding TCRdist sequence similarity when clustering within HLA-allele-positive subsets. Repertoires with fewer than 30,000 or more than 120,000 public chains, plus five repertoires with anomalous nucleotide sharing, were excluded from co-occurrence clustering. Entries here come from immuneACCESS through TCRdb and include only in-frame sequences with V and J called. Some clones fail to appear in such tables; in the studies checked, an unresolved V gene covers under half of the shortfall, and the cause of the remainder is unknown. From that table come the V and J calls and clone size; the DNA was used to work out D and trimming. In this sample's table one finds roughly 71,000 clones. The leading ten clones occupy about 5% of the sample.

Input material: PBMCs. The source of this sequence is a woman aged 40 to 50 in good health and CMV-seropositive. The sequence joins TRBV2 to TRBJ2-3; the D segment could be TRBD2, given 5 matching bases. The nucleotide sequence reads TGTGCCAGCAAGGAGACTACCACAGATACGCAGTATTTT. It is translated as CASKETTTDTQYF. With the rest looked up from the reference TRBV2 and TRBJ2-3 genes rather than sequenced, the full variable domain is EPEVTQTPSHQVTQMGQEVILRCVPISNHLYFYWYRQILGQKVEFLVSFYNNEISEKSEIFDDQFSVERPDGSNFTLKIRSTKLEDSAMYFCASKETTTDTQYFGPGTRLTVL.